The entry below describes one TCR beta chain. The data were produced by immunoSEQ multiplex PCR, yet TCRdb's version contains in-frame clones alone and is incomplete. The table shows roughly 120,000 clones, with approximately 90% occurring only once. The record originates from a study of T cell responses to AZD1222 COVID-19 vaccine. V gave up 3 bases and J gave up 3 bases; unmatched junction bases: 12. The CDR3 consists of 19 residues. From germline, CDR1 is KGHDR and CDR2 SFDVKD. This chain connects TRBV24-1 to TRBJ2-6; 8 positions match TRBD1. The source was peripheral blood, collected on day 0 of AZD1222 vaccination. The TCR comes from an adult in good health. This CDR3 reads CATSDRTGGFRGGANVLTF. In DNA form, the CDR3 reads TGTGCCACCAGTGATCGCACAGGGGGATTTCGAGGTGGGGCCAACGTCCTGACTTTC.